The rows below give T cell receptor beta chains drawn from one sample of a study of T cell responses to AZD1222 COVID-19 vaccine. Method: immunoSEQ multiplex PCR; TCRdb's copy keeps in-frame clones and lacks some. The sample has some 130,000 clones, around 86% seen once. Sequences were derived from peripheral blood, sampled on day 0 of AZD1222 vaccination. These receptors originate from an adult in good health. The CDR3 runs from the conserved cysteine through the conserved F or W.

CDR3 protein: CAWSVLRQGEEKLFF; V gene: TRBV30
CDR3 protein: CAWSVVQRGAGYTF; V gene: TRBV30
CDR3 protein: CASSEVLGQSGVGYTF; V gene: TRBV6-1
CDR3 protein: CAASGQGGGNQPQHF; V gene: TRBV19
CDR3 protein: CASSFGVGVGEQFF; V gene: TRBV5-1
CDR3 protein: CASISPSSIAGPYNEQFF; V gene: TRBV27
CDR3 protein: CASSLDGTSTDTQYF; V gene: TRBV11-2
CDR3 protein: CASSELADEAFF; V gene: TRBV2
CDR3 protein: CAWIRALARAEAFF; V gene: TRBV30
CDR3 protein: CATSRTRLAGVTDTQYF; V gene: TRBV15
CDR3 protein: CASSSTGQPYGYTF; V gene: TRBV6-5
CDR3 protein: CASRPDSYGYTF; V gene: TRBV5-1
CDR3 protein: CSVVDRTAFF; V gene: TRBV29-1
CDR3 protein: CASSPNSNTEAFF; V gene: TRBV5-4
CDR3 protein: CASSPRTGARVNTEAFF; V gene: TRBV6-6
CDR3 protein: CASSFALTGELFF; V gene: TRBV27
CDR3 protein: CASSQGGEGGYTF; V gene: TRBV4-3